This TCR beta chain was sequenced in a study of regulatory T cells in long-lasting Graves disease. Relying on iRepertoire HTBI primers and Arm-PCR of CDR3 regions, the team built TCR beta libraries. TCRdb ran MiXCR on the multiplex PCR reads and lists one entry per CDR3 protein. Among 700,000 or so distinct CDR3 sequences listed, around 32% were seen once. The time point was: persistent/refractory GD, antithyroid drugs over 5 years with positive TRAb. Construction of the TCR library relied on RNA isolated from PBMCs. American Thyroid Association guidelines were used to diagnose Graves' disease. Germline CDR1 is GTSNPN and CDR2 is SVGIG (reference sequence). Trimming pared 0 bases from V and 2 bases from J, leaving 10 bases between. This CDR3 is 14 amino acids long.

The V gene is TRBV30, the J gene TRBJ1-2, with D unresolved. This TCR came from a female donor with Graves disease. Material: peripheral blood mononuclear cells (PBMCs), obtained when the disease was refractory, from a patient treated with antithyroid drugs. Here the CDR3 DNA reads TGTGCCTGGAGTGTCGAAGGTACCAACTATGGCTACACCTTC. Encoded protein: CAWSVEGTNYGYTF.